This is a list of T cell receptor beta chains from one sample in a study of cytomegalovirus exposure and HLA in healthy donors. Here immunoSEQ multiplex PCR was the method, and the copy in TCRdb shows in-frame clones only, minus some. Altogether 110,000 to 150,000 clones are present, 65% to 80% being singletons, with the ten largest covering roughly 1.8%. Sequencing was done on a sample of PBMCs. The receptors shown here come from a woman aged 40 to 55 in good health and CMV-seronegative. CDR3s include the opening cysteine and the closing phenylalanine or tryptophan. D genes are given only for firm matches. Where a row states a size, it is once, few, many or the class of an expanded clone; other rows omit it.

>TRBV2|NA|TRBJ1-1|NA
CASTWGGANTEAFF
TGTGCCAGCACCTGGGGGGGGGCGAACACTGAAGCTTTCTTT
>TRBV21-1|NA|TRBJ1-4|once
CASRVIGPGSGGTNEKLFF
TGTGCCAGCAGGGTTATAGGCCCGGGGTCAGGGGGCACTAATGAAAAACTGTTTTTT
>TRBV2|NA|TRBJ2-5|NA
CASGLPSQETQYF
TGTGCCAGCGGACTACCTTCTCAGGAGACCCAGTACTTC
>TRBV7-9|NA|TRBJ1-2|NA
CASSSPGHVGYGYTF
TGTGCCAGCAGCTCCCCGGGACACGTGGGCTATGGCTACACCTTC
>TRBV4-1|NA|TRBJ1-1|NA
CASSQALSGTEAFF
TGCGCCAGCAGCCAAGCACTCTCGGGGACTGAAGCTTTCTTT
>TRBV5-1|NA|TRBJ1-2|NA
CASSRTSEGYTF
TGCGCCAGCAGCCGGACTTCTGAGGGCTACACCTTC
>TRBV10-3|NA|TRBJ2-1|few
CAINRQGDEQFF
TGTGCCATCAATAGGCAGGGCGATGAGCAGTTCTTC
>TRBV6-6|TRBD1|TRBJ1-2|NA
CASSLAGAGGYGYTF
TGTGCCAGCAGTTTGGCCGGGGCAGGGGGTTATGGCTACACCTTC
>TRBV30|NA|TRBJ1-1|NA
CACSLNTEAFF
TGTGCCTGCTCTTTGAACACTGAAGCTTTCTTT
>TRBV27|TRBD2|TRBJ2-1|NA
CASSFGLAGGYEQFF
TGTGCCAGCAGTTTCGGACTAGCGGGGGGCTATGAGCAGTTCTTC
>TRBV7-9|NA|TRBJ2-5|NA
CSSSLWATDGRETQYF
TGTTCCAGCAGCTTATGGGCCACAGATGGGCGAGAGACCCAGTACTTC
>TRBV7-9|NA|TRBJ2-7|once
CASSGAYRSYEQYF
TGTGCCAGCAGCGGAGCCTACCGCTCCTACGAGCAGTACTTC
>TRBV19|NA|TRBJ1-1|NA
CASMEGRGAFF
TGTGCCAGTATGGAGGGACGGGGGGCTTTCTTT
>TRBV27|NA|TRBJ2-5|NA
CASSLESGRNLREQYF
TGTGCCAGCAGTTTAGAGTCGGGTCGGAATCTACGGGAGCAGTACTTC
>TRBV19|TRBD1|TRBJ1-1|NA
CASSISIGTVNTEAFF
TGTGCCAGTAGTATCTCAATTGGGACAGTTAACACTGAAGCTTTCTTT
>TRBV5-1|TRBD1|TRBJ1-1|NA
CASRDSGTGDRLAEAFF
TGCGCCAGCAGGGACTCTGGGACAGGGGATCGTTTGGCTGAAGCTTTCTTT
>TRBV6-1|NA|TRBJ1-4|NA
CASRGRGDEKLFF
TGTGCCAGCAGGGGACGCGGGGATGAAAAACTGTTTTTT
>TRBV6-1|NA|TRBJ2-7|few
CASQDRGYEQYF
TGTGCCAGCCAAGACCGGGGCTACGAGCAGTACTTC
>TRBV2|NA|TRBJ1-5|NA
CASNPGYSNQPQHF
TGTGCCAGCAATCCGGGTTATAGCAATCAGCCCCAGCATTTT
>TRBV6-1|NA|TRBJ1-1|few
CASSVIGGTEAFF
TGTGCCAGCAGTGTGATAGGGGGCACTGAAGCTTTCTTT
>TRBV15|TRBD1|TRBJ1-5|NA
CATSRGTGDEPQHF
TGTGCCACCAGCAGAGGGACAGGGGACGAGCCCCAGCATTTT
>TRBV10-1|NA|TRBJ2-5|once
CASSEGGTQYF
TGCGCCAGCAGTGAGGGCGGGACCCAGTACTTC
>TRBV5-1|NA|TRBJ1-1|NA
CASREGENTEAFF
TGCGCCAGCAGGGAAGGGGAGAACACTGAAGCTTTCTTT
>TRBV5-1|NA|TRBJ1-4|few
CASSLGRVGEKLFF
TGCGCCAGCAGCTTAGGGAGGGTCGGTGAAAAACTGTTTTTT
>TRBV18|TRBD1|TRBJ2-7|NA
CASSPPTGGRYEQYF
TGTGCCAGCTCACCTCCGACAGGGGGCCGCTACGAGCAGTACTTC
>TRBV27|NA|TRBJ1-4|few
CASSLNSWQAGKLFF
TGTGCCAGCAGTTTAAATAGTTGGCAGGCAGGGAAACTGTTTTTT
>TRBV4-1|NA|TRBJ2-6|once
CASSQAQGEIPINLSGANVLTF
TGCGCCAGCAGCCAAGCACAGGGTGAAATTCCCATTAACCTCTCTGGGGCCAACGTCCTGACTTTC
>TRBV14|NA|TRBJ1-4|NA
CASSPTGWDSTNEKLFF
TGTGCCAGCAGTCCCACAGGGTGGGATTCGACTAATGAAAAACTGTTTTTT
>TRBV19|NA|TRBJ2-5|NA
CASSITGTTVETQYF
TGTGCCAGTAGTATTACAGGGACTACCGTAGAGACCCAGTACTTC
>TRBV6-1|NA|TRBJ1-2|NA
CASSRRQEEGFYTF
TGTGCCAGCAGTAGAAGACAGGAAGAAGGATTCTACACCTTC
>TRBV7-2|NA|TRBJ1-2|NA
CASSLQSYGYTF
TGTGCCAGCAGCTTACAGTCCTATGGCTACACCTTC
>TRBV7-2|NA|TRBJ2-7|NA
CASSLDLSGYEQYF
TGTGCCAGCAGCTTAGATCTTAGCGGCTACGAGCAGTACTTC
>TRBV5-4|TRBD1|TRBJ1-5|NA
CASSFDRAQPQHF
TGTGCCAGCAGCTTCGACAGGGCACAGCCCCAGCATTTT
>TRBV13|NA|TRBJ2-3|few
CASSSYRDTQYF
TGTGCCAGCAGCTCCTACCGGGATACGCAGTATTTT
>TRBV7-9|NA|TRBJ1-2|NA
CASSPPGVNYGYTF
TGTGCCAGCAGCCCCCCCGGGGTCAACTATGGCTACACCTTC
>TRBV19|TRBD1|TRBJ2-5|NA
CASRQDRGRVETQYF
TGTGCCAGTCGGCAGGACAGGGGGCGCGTGGAGACCCAGTACTTC
>TRBV6-1|NA|TRBJ1-2|NA
CASSEGRRNYGYTF
TGTGCCAGCAGTGAAGGCAGAAGAAACTATGGCTACACCTTC
>TRBV11-1|NA|TRBJ2-1|NA
CASSDALPRVEQFF
TGTGCCAGCAGCGACGCTTTACCCCGGGTCGAGCAGTTCTTC
>TRBV10-1|NA|TRBJ2-5|NA
CASSELGRRETQYF
TGCGCCAGCAGTGAGTTGGGGAGGCGAGAGACCCAGTACTTC
>TRBV6-5|TRBD1|TRBJ2-7|NA
CASSYSGTGQIYEQYF
TGTGCCAGCAGTTACTCTGGGACAGGGCAAATTTACGAGCAGTACTTC
>TRBV27|NA|TRBJ2-7|NA
CASSLRPGYNYEQYF
TGTGCCAGCAGTTTACGTCCCGGGTATAACTACGAGCAGTACTTC
>TRBV27|TRBD1|TRBJ2-1|NA
CASSPQGAWFGEQFF
TGTGCCAGCAGTCCACAGGGGGCCTGGTTTGGGGAGCAGTTCTTC
>TRBV7-9|NA|TRBJ1-2|NA
CASSPGESPNHGYTF
TGTGCCAGCAGCCCGGGAGAAAGTCCCAACCATGGCTACACCTTC
>TRBV9|TRBD2|TRBJ2-3|NA
CASSSSGTRATDTQYF
TGTGCCAGCAGCTCCTCCGGGACTAGGGCCACAGATACGCAGTATTTT
>TRBV18|NA|TRBJ1-5|NA
CASSPGQGAQPQHF
TGTGCCAGCTCACCCGGGCAGGGTGCACAGCCCCAGCATTTT
>TRBV5-1|TRBD1|TRBJ1-1|NA
CASSSDRGMYTEAFF
TGCGCCAGCAGCTCTGACAGGGGTATGTACACTGAAGCTTTCTTT
>TRBV4-2|NA|TRBJ1-6|NA
CASSQQLNSPLHF
TGTGCCAGCAGCCAACAGTTAAATTCACCCCTCCACTTT
>TRBV4-2|TRBD2|TRBJ2-3|NA
CASSLMSGGGTDTQYF
TGTGCCAGCAGCCTAATGAGCGGGGGGGGCACAGATACGCAGTATTTT
>TRBV6-1|NA|TRBJ1-1|few
CASIQGPMNTEAFF
TGTGCCAGCATACAGGGCCCTATGAACACTGAAGCTTTCTTT
>TRBV5-1|NA|TRBJ2-3|NA
CASSQGHRTDTQYF
TGCGCCAGCAGCCAGGGACACCGCACAGATACGCAGTATTTT
>TRBV28|TRBD1|TRBJ2-5|once
CASSFGGQGTETQYF
TGTGCCAGCAGTTTTGGGGGACAGGGGACCGAGACCCAGTACTTC
>TRBV28|NA|TRBJ1-2|NA
CASSFREVSLMDGYTF
TGTGCCAGCAGTTTTAGGGAGGTCAGCCTAATGGATGGCTACACCTTC
>TRBV5-1|TRBD1|TRBJ1-2|few
CASSSDAGTGYGYTF
TGCGCCAGCAGCAGCGACGCCGGGACAGGTTATGGCTACACCTTC
>TRBV4-1|TRBD2|TRBJ2-7|NA
CASSQEYSGVGSYEQYF
TGCGCCAGCAGCCAAGAGTATAGCGGGGTTGGCTCCTACGAGCAGTACTTC
>TRBV7-6|TRBD2|TRBJ2-1|NA
CASSSGGDEQFF
TGTGCCAGCAGCTCGGGGGGGGATGAGCAGTTCTTC